Included here is one TCR beta chain sequence, with context. V was clipped by 1 base and J by 5 bases, with 12 bases between them. The germline V gene has CDR1 SGHDT and CDR2 YYEEEE. CDR3 length equals 14 residues. The sample comes from a study of CD8 T cells in Susac syndrome. Reverse transcription of roughly 0.45 to 1 ug RNA was performed with random hexamers. It was immunoSEQ multiplex PCR that amplified TCR beta CDR3 across 54 Vbeta and 13 Jbeta. TCRdb independently ran MiXCR on the immunoSEQ multiplex PCR reads; one entry per CDR3 protein. The sample includes about 140,000 distinct CDR3 sequences, approximately 95% of them seen just once.

The sample was CD4+ T cells from PBMCs. This receptor was identified in a human donor with multiple sclerosis. The chain uses TRBV5-6 and TRBJ1-2, with D possibly matching TRBD1 (5 bases). CDR3 bases: TGTGCCAGCAGCTTGCCGGGACTCAGATATGGCTACACCTTC. It yields the protein CASSLPGLRYGYTF.